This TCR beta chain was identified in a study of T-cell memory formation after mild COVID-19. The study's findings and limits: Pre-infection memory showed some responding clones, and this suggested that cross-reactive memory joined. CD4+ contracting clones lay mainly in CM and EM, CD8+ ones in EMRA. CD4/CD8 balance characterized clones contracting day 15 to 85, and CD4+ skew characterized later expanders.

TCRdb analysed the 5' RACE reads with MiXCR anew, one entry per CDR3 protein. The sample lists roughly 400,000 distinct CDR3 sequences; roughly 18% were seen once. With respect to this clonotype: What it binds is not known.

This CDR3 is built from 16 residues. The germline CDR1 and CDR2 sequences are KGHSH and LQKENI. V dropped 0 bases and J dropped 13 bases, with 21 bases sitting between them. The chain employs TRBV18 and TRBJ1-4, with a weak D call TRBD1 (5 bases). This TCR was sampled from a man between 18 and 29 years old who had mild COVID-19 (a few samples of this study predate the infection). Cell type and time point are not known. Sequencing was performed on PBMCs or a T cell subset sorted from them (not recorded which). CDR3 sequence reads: CASSPPMTAPGGTLFF. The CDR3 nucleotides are TGTGCCAGCTCACCACCGATGACGGCGCCGGGGGGGACACTGTTTTTT. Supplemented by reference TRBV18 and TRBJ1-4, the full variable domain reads NAGVMQNPRHLVRRRGQEARLRCSPMKGHSHVYWYRQLPEEGLKFMVYLQKENIIDESGMPKERFSAEFPKEGPSILRIQQVVRGDSAAYFCASSPPMTAPGGTLFFGSGTQLSVL.